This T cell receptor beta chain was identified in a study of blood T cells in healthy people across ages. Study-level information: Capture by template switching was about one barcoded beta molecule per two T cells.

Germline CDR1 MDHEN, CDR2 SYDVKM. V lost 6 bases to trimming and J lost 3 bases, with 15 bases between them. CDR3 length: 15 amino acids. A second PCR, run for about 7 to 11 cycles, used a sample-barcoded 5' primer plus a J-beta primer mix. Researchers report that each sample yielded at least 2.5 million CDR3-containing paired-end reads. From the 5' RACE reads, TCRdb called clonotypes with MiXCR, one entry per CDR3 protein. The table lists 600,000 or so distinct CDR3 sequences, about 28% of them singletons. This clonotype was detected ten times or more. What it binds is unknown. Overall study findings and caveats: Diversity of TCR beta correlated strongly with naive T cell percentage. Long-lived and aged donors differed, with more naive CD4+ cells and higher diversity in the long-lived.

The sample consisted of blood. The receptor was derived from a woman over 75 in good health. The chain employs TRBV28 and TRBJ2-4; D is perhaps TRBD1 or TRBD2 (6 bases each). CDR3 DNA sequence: TGTGCCAGCAGCGTACAACAGGGAGGCAAAAACATTCAGTACTTC. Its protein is CASSVQQGGKNIQYF.